This entry lists 21 T cell receptor beta chains sequenced from one sample in a study of T cell clones after liver transplantation. The table came from immunoSEQ multiplex PCR; TCRdb's copy has only in-frame clones and leaves some out. Of about 45,000 clones listed, more than 70% were seen once; the top ten hold around 2.5%. The sample in question was CD4+ T cells from blood, obtained 24 months after liver transplant. All receptors come from a human patient who received a liver transplant. Some T cells here may be from the graft donor.

This clone has only a few counts. This chain connects TRBV10-2 to TRBJ1-1; 9 bases line up with TRBD1. Germline trimming cut 6 bases from V and 6 bases from J; bases unmatched to any gene: 8. This CDR3 has 14 residues. From germline, CDR1 is WSHSY and CDR2 SAAADI. This CDR3 is CASRSPGTGSEAFF. CDR3 bases: TGCGCCAGCAGGAGTCCCGGGACAGGGTCTGAAGCTTTCTTT.

This clone came up a few times. The V call is TRBV9, the J call TRBJ1-6, with D perhaps matching TRBD1 (6 bases). This CDR3 has 15 residues. V lost 3 bases and J 3 bases, leaving 10 bases between the germline ends. Germline CDR1 reads SGDLS; CDR2 reads YYNGEE. This CDR3 reads CASSGRQDYNSPLHF. CDR3 nucleotides: TGTGCCAGCAGCGGAAGACAGGACTATAATTCACCCCTCCACTTT.

In its sample, this clone was seen a few times. This specimen includes other DNA sequences encoding the same CDR3. The genes are TRBV18 and TRBJ2-5; D ambiguous. Trimming cost V 3 bases and J 1 base, with 3 bases left between them. Germline V gene sequence: CDR1 KGHSH, CDR2 LQKENI. The CDR3 length is 12 residues. CDR3 coding DNA: TGTGCCAGCTCACCCCGCCAAGAGACCCAGTACTTC. Translating it yields CASSPRQETQYF.

This clone was detected a few times. The gene calls are TRBV7-7 and TRBJ2-5, with TRBD1 matching over 8 bases. The CDR3 contains 15 residues. Germline values: CDR1 SSHAT, CDR2 FNYEAQ (reference sequence). The V and J ends lost 0 bases and 4 bases, in that order; junction bases with no gene match: 4. CDR3: CASSLAGTGTETQYF. The DNA for the CDR3 is TGTGCCAGCAGCTTAGCGGGGACAGGTACAGAGACCCAGTACTTC.

The chain recombines TRBV7-9 with TRBJ2-5; 11 bases fit TRBD2. This CDR3 region has 18 residues. The germline gives CDR1 SEHNR, CDR2 FQNEAQ (reference sequence). The V segment lost 4 bases and the J segment 5 bases; nucleotides outside the gene matches: 15. The CDR3 protein is CASSSLLPGLAVGETQYF. Written as DNA, the CDR3 is TGTGCCAGCAGCTCCTTATTACCGGGACTAGCGGTTGGGGAGACCCAGTACTTC. Full variable domain (rest looked up from reference TRBV7-9 and TRBJ2-5): DTGVSQNPRHKITKRGQNVTFRCDPISEHNRLYWYRQTLGQGPEFLTYFQNEAQLEKSRLLSDRFSAERPKGSFSTLEIQRTEQGDSAMYLCASSSLLPGLAVGETQYFGPGTRLLVL.

The V call is TRBV15, the J call TRBJ2-5, with D maybe TRBD2 (5 bases). With 4 bases removed from V and 3 bases from J, the gap between germline ends came to 9 bases. The germline CDR1 and CDR2 sequences are LNHNV and YYDKDF (reference sequence). The CDR3 spans 13 residues. The CDR3 sequence is CATSTGYEETQYF. The CDR3 nucleotides are TGTGCCACCAGCACGGGATATGAAGAGACCCAGTACTTC.

The chain links TRBV7-9 to TRBJ1-4, with D maybe TRBD1 (6 bases). CDR1 SEHNR and CDR2 FQNEAQ come from the germline V gene (reference sequence). The CDR3 is 16 amino acids. Trimming pared 0 bases from V and 4 bases from J, leaving 12 bases between. Here the CDR3 reads CASSLAHGGHNEKLFF. The CDR3 DNA reads TGTGCCAGCAGCTTAGCGCACGGGGGGCATAATGAAAAACTGTTTTTT.

The sample holds one count of this clone. In nucleotides, the CDR3 is TGCGCCAGCAGCTTGTCTTTGGGACAGGGCCCGAGCACTGAAGCTTTCTTT. The encoded protein is CASSLSLGQGPSTEAFF. The V gene is TRBV5-1, the J gene TRBJ1-1; 9 bases align to TRBD1. Germline CDR1 is SGHRS and CDR2 is YFSETQ. V was pared by 1 base and J by 4 bases, with 11 bases of the junction left unmatched. The CDR3 has 17 amino acids.

The chain joins TRBV20-1 to TRBJ2-7; D unresolved. V was trimmed by 2 bases and J by 5 bases, leaving 7 bases between them. The CDR3 runs to 11 residues. Germline V gene lookup returns CDR1 DFQATT and CDR2 SNEGSKA (reference sequence). CDR3 loop: CSARPQDEQYF. CDR3 in DNA: TGCAGTGCTAGACCCCAGGACGAGCAGTACTTC.

The gene calls are TRBV27 and TRBJ2-1, with 10 bases aligning to TRBD2. The CDR3 consists of 16 residues. V gave up 5 bases and J gave up 8 bases; unmatched junction bases: 12. CDR1 is MNHEY, CDR2 SMNVEV, per germline (reference sequence). The CDR3 DNA reads as TGTGCCAGCAGTGTTGCCGGGAGCGGGAGGGGTCATGAGCAGTTCTTC. As protein: CASSVAGSGRGHEQFF.

The V call is TRBV29-1, the J call TRBJ2-3, with 10 bases that match TRBD1. V lost 6 bases and J lost 3; bases outside the gene matches: 9. CDR3 size: 15 residues. Germline V gives CDR1 SQVTM, CDR2 ANQGSEA. Here the CDR3 DNA reads TGCAGCGTGATACCGACAGGGGGCTTGACAGATACGCAGTATTTT. Residues: CSVIPTGGLTDTQYF.

The J gene is TRBJ2-7, the V gene TRBV27, with 8 bases lining up with TRBD1. The CDR3 spans 14 residues. Germline CDR1 is MNHEY and CDR2 is SMNVEV (reference sequence). V shed 2 bases, J shed 4 bases, and the junction held 4 bases outside the gene matches. The CDR3 sequence is CASSLGQGWYEQYF. In nucleotides, the CDR3 is TGTGCCAGCAGTTTAGGACAGGGATGGTACGAGCAGTACTTC.

The J gene is TRBJ2-7, the V gene TRBV7-9; D is unresolved. This CDR3 has 14 residues. Germline V gene data show CDR1 as SEHNR and CDR2 as FQNEAQ (reference sequence). V gave up 2 bases and J gave up 0 bases, with 8 bases separating them. The CDR3: CASSLTQDSYEQYF. In nucleotides, the CDR3 is TGTGCCAGCAGCTTAACCCAGGACTCCTACGAGCAGTACTTC.

The chain has TRBV5-1 and TRBJ2-6, with 10 bases matching TRBD2. V lost 3 bases, J lost 1 base, and 7 bases stayed unmatched. The CDR3 is 18 amino acids. The germline gives CDR1 SGHRS, CDR2 YFSETQ. The CDR3 loop reads CASSSDLAGVSGANVLTF. The CDR3 coding sequence is TGCGCCAGCAGCTCTGACCTAGCGGGAGTATCTGGGGCCAACGTCCTGACTTTC.

V is TRBV2 and J is TRBJ2-1, with 8 bases fitting TRBD2. CDR1 and CDR2 (germline): SNHLY, FYNNEI. J was trimmed by 7 bases and V by 6 bases; bases with no gene match: 8. The CDR3 has 14 residues. The DNA of the CDR3 is TGTGCCAGCAGAATATACGGGACTAGAAATGAGCAGTTCTTC. It codes for CASRIYGTRNEQFF.

The genes are TRBV29-1 and TRBJ1-5; 7 bases are shared with TRBD1. This CDR3 spans 13 amino acids. CDR1 is SQVTM, CDR2 ANQGSEA, per germline. The J segment lost 9 bases and the V segment lost 3 bases, leaving 8 bases of the junction unmatched. This chain's CDR3 is CSVEDRRAGPQHF. DNA for the CDR3: TGCAGCGTTGAGGACAGGAGAGCGGGGCCCCAGCATTTT.

J is TRBJ2-3 and V is TRBV9, with 13 bases identical to TRBD2. V dropped 1 base and J dropped 1; count of bases not matched to a gene: 9. The V gene's germline CDR1 is SGDLS and CDR2 YYNGEE. The CDR3 has 19 amino acids. CDR3 in amino acids: CASSVTSGGAIRGTDTQYF. The CDR3 DNA reads TGTGCCAGCAGCGTAACTAGCGGGGGGGCCATACGCGGCACAGATACGCAGTATTTT.

This sequence joins TRBV14 and TRBJ2-1; possibly TRBD2 for D (5 bases). From germline, CDR1 is SGHDN and CDR2 FVKESK. The CDR3 has 15 residues. Trimming removed 3 bases from V and 0 bases from J, with 9 bases in between. The CDR3 spells CASSQMGSSYNEQFF. CDR3 sequence (DNA): TGTGCCAGCAGCCAGATGGGGAGCTCCTACAATGAGCAGTTCTTC.

The chain links TRBV30 to TRBJ2-7, with no clear D. Trimming removed 3 bases from V and 2 bases from J, with 8 bases in between. CDR1 and CDR2 from the germline V gene are GTSNPN and SVGIG (reference sequence). The CDR3 totals 12 residues. Here the CDR3 reads CAWRLTTYEQYF. The DNA for the CDR3 is TGTGCCTGGAGGCTGACGACCTACGAGCAGTACTTC.

The rearrangement links TRBV29-1 to TRBJ1-2, with unresolved D. Trimming took 0 bases from V and 5 from J, leaving 16 bases between them. The CDR3 sequence is 15 residues long. From germline, CDR1 is SQVTM and CDR2 ANQGSEA. The CDR3 sequence is CSVEDRGSPGYGYTF. DNA of the CDR3: TGCAGCGTTGAAGATCGCGGCAGCCCCGGGTATGGCTACACCTTC.

This clone was seen a single time. The chain links TRBV7-2 to TRBJ1-1, with D hard to call. The CDR3 covers 15 residues. Trimming left V 5 bases short and J 1 base short, with 14 bases between. Germline CDR1 is SGHTA and CDR2 is FQGNSA. The CDR3 DNA follows: TGTGCCAGCAGCACCCGCCAAGCCTCGAACACTGAAGCTTTCTTT. Encoded protein: CASSTRQASNTEAFF.